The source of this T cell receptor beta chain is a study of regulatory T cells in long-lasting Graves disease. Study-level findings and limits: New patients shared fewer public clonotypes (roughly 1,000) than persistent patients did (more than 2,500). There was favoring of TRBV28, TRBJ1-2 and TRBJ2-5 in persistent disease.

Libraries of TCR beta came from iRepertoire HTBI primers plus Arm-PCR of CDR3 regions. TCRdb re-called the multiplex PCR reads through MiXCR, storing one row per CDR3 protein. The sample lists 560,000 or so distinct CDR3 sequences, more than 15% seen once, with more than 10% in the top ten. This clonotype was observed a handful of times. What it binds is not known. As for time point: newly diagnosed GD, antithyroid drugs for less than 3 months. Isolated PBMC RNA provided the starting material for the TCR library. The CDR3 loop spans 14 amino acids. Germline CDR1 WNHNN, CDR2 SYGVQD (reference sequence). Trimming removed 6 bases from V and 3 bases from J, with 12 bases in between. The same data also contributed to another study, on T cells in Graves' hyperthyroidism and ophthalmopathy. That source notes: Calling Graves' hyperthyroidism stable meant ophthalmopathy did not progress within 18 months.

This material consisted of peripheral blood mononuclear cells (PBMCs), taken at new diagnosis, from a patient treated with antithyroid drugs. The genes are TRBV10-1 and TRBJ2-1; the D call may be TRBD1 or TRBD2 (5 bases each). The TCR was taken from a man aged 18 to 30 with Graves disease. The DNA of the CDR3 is TGCGCCAGCAGCCGGGACGGAATCTACAATGAGCAGTTCTTC. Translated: CASSRDGIYNEQFF.